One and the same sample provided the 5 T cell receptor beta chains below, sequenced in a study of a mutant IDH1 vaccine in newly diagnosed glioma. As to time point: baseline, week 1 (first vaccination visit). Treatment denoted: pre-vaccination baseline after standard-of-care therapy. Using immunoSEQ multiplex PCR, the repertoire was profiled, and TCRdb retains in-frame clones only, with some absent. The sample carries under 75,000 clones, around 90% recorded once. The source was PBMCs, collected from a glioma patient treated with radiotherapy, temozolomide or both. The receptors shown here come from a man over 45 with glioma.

The CDR3, as DNA: TGTGCCAGCAGCCGCCTGGGGCCCCCTAATGAAAAACTGTTTTTT. Translation: CASSRLGPPNEKLFF. The J gene is TRBJ1-4, the V gene TRBV7-9; maybe TRBD1 (5 bases). The CDR3 is 15 residues long. CDR1 SEHNR and CDR2 FQNEAQ come from the germline V gene (reference sequence). Trimming stripped 5 bases from V and 3 bases from J, with 13 bases between.

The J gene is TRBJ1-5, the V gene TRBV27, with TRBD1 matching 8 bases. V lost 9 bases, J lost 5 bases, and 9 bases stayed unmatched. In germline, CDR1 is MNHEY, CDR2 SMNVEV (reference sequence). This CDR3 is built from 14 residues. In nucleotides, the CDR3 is TGTGCCAGTTCGGACAGGGCACGCCATCAGCCCCAGCATTTT. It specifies CASSDRARHQPQHF.

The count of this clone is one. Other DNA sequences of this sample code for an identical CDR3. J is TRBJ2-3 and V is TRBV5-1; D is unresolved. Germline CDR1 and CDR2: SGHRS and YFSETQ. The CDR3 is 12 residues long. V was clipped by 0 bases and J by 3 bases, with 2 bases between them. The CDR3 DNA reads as TGCGCCAGCAGCTTGGCTACAGATACGCAGTATTTT. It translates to CASSLATDTQYF.

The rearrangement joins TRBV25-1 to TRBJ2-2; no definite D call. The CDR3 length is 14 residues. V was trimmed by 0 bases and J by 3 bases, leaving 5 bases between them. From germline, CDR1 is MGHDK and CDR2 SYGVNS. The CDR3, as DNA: TGTGCCAGCAGTGAATATGATGACACCGGGGAGCTGTTTTTT. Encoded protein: CASSEYDDTGELFF.

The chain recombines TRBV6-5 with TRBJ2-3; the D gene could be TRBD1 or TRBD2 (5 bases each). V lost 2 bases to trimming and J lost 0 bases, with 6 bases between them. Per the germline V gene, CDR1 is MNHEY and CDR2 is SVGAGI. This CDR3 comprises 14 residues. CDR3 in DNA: TGTGCCAGCAGTTACGGGGGTAGCACAGATACGCAGTATTTT. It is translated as CASSYGGSTDTQYF.